These 27 T cell receptor beta chains were all obtained from the same sample, sequenced in a study of blood T cells in healthy people across ages. The second PCR ran roughly 7 to 12 cycles with a sample-barcoded 5' primer and J-beta primers. Using its own MiXCR run on the 5' RACE reads, TCRdb lists one record per CDR3 protein. Of over 700,000 distinct CDR3 sequences listed, less than 70% are singletons. The sample consisted of blood. These TCRs come from an elderly man in good health.

Regarding this clonotype: A junction end diverges from the germline sequence, so it may reflect a read error. The rearrangement joins TRBV29-1 to TRBJ2-7; 7 bases line up with TRBD2. CDR3 size: 13 residues. Germline CDR1 reads SQVTM; CDR2 reads ANQGSEA. The DNA of the CDR3 is TGCAGCGTTGAAGGACCGGGGGGAAACGAGCAGCACTTC. Translation: CSVEGPGGNEQHF.

The chain uses TRBV7-9 and TRBJ1-4, with 9 bases that match TRBD1. The germline V gene encodes CDR1 SEHNR and CDR2 FQNEAQ (reference sequence). Unmatched junction bases numbered 5, after V lost 4 bases and J lost 8 bases. This CDR3 is built from 14 residues. As DNA, the CDR3 is TGTGCCAGCAGCTGGGACAGGGAGGAGGAAAAACTGTTTTTT. It codes for CASSWDREEEKLFF.

This chain connects TRBV5-1 to TRBJ1-2; TRBD1 agrees at 9 bases. V shed 1 base, J shed 8 bases, and the junction held 12 bases outside the gene matches. The V gene's germline CDR1 is SGHRS and CDR2 YFSETQ. The CDR3 covers 16 residues. The CDR3 is CASSLRTGEIYGGYTF. CDR3 coding DNA: TGCGCCAGCAGCTTGCGGACAGGGGAAATCTATGGCGGCTACACCTTC.

This clonotype was seen a few times. This chain uses TRBV6-6 with TRBJ1-1, with TRBD1 as a possible D gene (6 bases). CDR3 size: 16 residues. V was pared by 2 bases and J by 1 base, with 14 bases between. Per the germline V gene, CDR1 is MNHNY and CDR2 is SVGAGI (reference sequence). CDR3 nucleotide sequence: TGTGCCAGCAGTTACACAGCTGCGGACAGGAACACTGAAGCTTTCTTT. Its protein product is CASSYTAADRNTEAFF.

The rearrangement joins TRBV2 to TRBJ2-7, with 8 bases identical to TRBD2. The junction had 5 bases not matched to a gene; V was cut back by 4 bases and J by 0 bases. Germline V gives CDR1 SNHLY, CDR2 FYNNEI. CDR3 length equals 15 residues. CDR3 DNA: TGTGCCAGCAGTGCAGGGCGGGAGGCCTCCTACGAGCAGTACTTC. Protein: CASSAGREASYEQYF.

Concerning this clonotype: One end of the junction does not line up with germline, which may come from a read error. The chain recombines TRBV15 with TRBJ2-5, with a weak D call TRBD2 (5 bases). The J call may be in error: the DNA end matches TRBJ2-7 better. There are 14 residues in the CDR3. Germline V gives CDR1 LNHNV, CDR2 YYDKDF (reference sequence). The CDR3 sequence: CATSPRRGLDEQYF. In DNA form, the CDR3 reads TGTGCTACCAGCCCCCGCCGGGGTCTCGACGAGCAGTACTTC.

On this clonotype: At one end, the junction sequence differs from germline, possibly due to a read error. The chain combines TRBV7-7 with TRBJ2-1; 7 bases map to TRBD2. This CDR3 spans 15 amino acids. Germline V gene data show CDR1 as SSHAT and CDR2 as FNYEAQ (reference sequence). The CDR3 region has the DNA TGTGCTAGCAGTCCGCCCGGACTAGAAATCAATGAGCAGTTCTTC. Amino acids: CASSPPGLEINEQFF.

A word on this clonotype: A single base separates this from a much larger clone, so it may be a read error. V is TRBV29-1 and J is TRBJ1-2; TRBD1 is a possible D gene (6 bases). CDR1 is SQVTM, CDR2 ANQGSEA, per germline. This CDR3 contains 11 residues. CDR3 loop: CSGERGVGYTF. The DNA of the CDR3 is TGCAGCGGTGAAAGGGGGGTCGGCTACACCTTC.

This clonotype was counted a single time. The V gene is TRBV2, the J gene TRBJ2-7; 8 bases are shared with TRBD1. The ends lost 7 bases at V and 7 bases at J; junction bases unmatched: 12. CDR1 is SNHLY, CDR2 FYNNEI, per germline. This CDR3 has 14 residues. DNA of the CDR3: TGTGCCAGCAATGGACAGGGTGGGTACAATGAGCAGTACTTC. Its translation is CASNGQGGYNEQYF.

This chain links TRBV6-5 with TRBJ2-7; 9 nucleotides agree with TRBD2. The trim removed 5 bases at V and 0 bases at J, leaving 8 bases unmatched. Germline assignment: CDR1 MNHEY and CDR2 SVGAGI. The CDR3 runs to 16 residues. DNA of the CDR3: TGTGCCAGCAGTAGCCTGATTAGCGGGAGCTCCTACGAGCAGTACTTC. It yields the protein CASSSLISGSSYEQYF.

The chain combines TRBV6-4 with TRBJ2-7, with D perhaps matching TRBD1 (7 bases). Trimming stripped 4 bases from V and 3 bases from J, with 16 bases between. The germline gives CDR1 MRHNA, CDR2 SNTAGT. This CDR3 has 15 residues. CDR3 sequence reads: CASSAGGGGDYEQYF. In DNA form, the CDR3 reads TGTGCCAGCAGTGCCGGAGGAGGGGGCGACTACGAGCAGTACTTC.

The gene calls are TRBV28 and TRBJ1-5, with D perhaps TRBD1 (6 bases). Germline loops: CDR1 MDHEN, CDR2 SYDVKM. The CDR3 runs 15 residues. V shed 5 bases and J shed 5 bases, with 16 bases lying between them. The DNA for the CDR3 is TGTGCCAGCAGTGCACAAGGGGGTCGGGATCAGCCCCAGCATTTT. The encoded protein is CASSAQGGRDQPQHF. The full variable domain, completed using reference TRBV28 and TRBJ1-5, is DVKVTQSSRYLVKRTGEKVFLECVQDMDHENMFWYRQDPGLGLRLIYFSYDVKMKEKGDIPEGYSVSREKKERFSLILESASTNQTSMYLCASSAQGGRDQPQHFGDGTRLSIL.

This clonotype was counted between two and nine times. The V and J genes are TRBV20-1 and TRBJ2-3; 12 bases align to TRBD2. V trimming: 3 bases; J trimming: 14 bases; junction bases outside the gene matches: 15. Germline V gene lookup returns CDR1 DFQATT and CDR2 SNEGSKA (reference sequence). The CDR3 is 15 amino acids. This CDR3 is CSASASGRGHRYAYF. DNA of the CDR3: TGCAGTGCTAGTGCTAGCGGGAGGGGTCACAGATACGCGTATTTT.

J is TRBJ2-6 and V is TRBV10-3; D is possibly TRBD1 (6 bases). This CDR3 region has 16 residues. V shed 10 bases and J shed 0 bases, with 16 bases lying between them. CDR1 is ENHRY and CDR2 is SYGVKD in the germline V gene. The CDR3 DNA reads as TGTGCCACATCGGACAGTGCCCTCTCTGGGGCCAACGTCCTGACTTTC. Amino acids: CATSDSALSGANVLTF.

This sequence joins TRBV28 and TRBJ2-7; D possibly corresponds to TRBD1 (6 bases). CDR3 length: 15 amino acids. V was pared by 6 bases and J by 0 bases, with 15 bases between. The germline V gene has CDR1 MDHEN and CDR2 SYDVKM. CDR3 DNA: TGTGCCAGCAGCCCCACAGGGCACAGCTCCTACGAGCAGTACTTC. As protein: CASSPTGHSSYEQYF.

The CDR3 reads CASSLNWGDSYEQYF. The CDR3 coding sequence is TGTGCCAGCAGCTTAAATTGGGGGGACTCCTACGAGCAGTACTTC. The chain recombines TRBV7-9 with TRBJ2-7; perhaps TRBD2 as D (6 bases). Germline CDR1 reads SEHNR; CDR2 reads FQNEAQ (reference sequence). Trimming shortened V by 2 bases and J by 0 bases, and 11 bases separated the two germline ends. This CDR3 contains 15 residues.

The genes are TRBV7-9 and TRBJ2-1; D unclear. The CDR3 runs to 16 residues. Trimming cost V 1 base and J 5 bases, with 15 bases left between them. Germline CDR1 is SEHNR and CDR2 is FQNEAQ (reference sequence). The CDR3 is CASSLETLVRHNEQFF. The CDR3 DNA follows: TGTGCCAGCAGCTTAGAAACTCTAGTACGTCACAATGAGCAGTTCTTC.

The V and J genes are TRBV28 and TRBJ2-7; possibly TRBD1 for D (6 bases). Germline V gene sequence: CDR1 MDHEN, CDR2 SYDVKM. The CDR3 sequence is 16 residues long. Trimming stripped 2 bases from V and 3 bases from J, with 17 bases between. CDR3 protein: CASSLLVAGDRYEQYF. DNA for the CDR3: TGTGCCAGCAGTTTACTCGTGGCAGGGGACCGCTACGAGCAGTACTTC.

This chain uses TRBV30 with TRBJ2-5; tentative D call: TRBD1 (5 bases). The CDR3 consists of 11 residues. V lost 0 bases and J 13 bases, leaving 12 bases between the germline ends. Germline values: CDR1 GTSNPN, CDR2 SVGIG (reference sequence). The CDR3 spells CAWSVQVVPYF. The CDR3 nucleotides are TGTGCCTGGAGTGTACAGGTGGTCCCGTACTTC.

The rearrangement uses TRBV28 and TRBJ2-4, with a tentative D call TRBD1 (6 bases). The CDR3 runs 12 residues. Trimming shortened V by 5 bases and J by 13 bases, and 15 bases separated the two germline ends. In germline, CDR1 is MDHEN, CDR2 SYDVKM. CDR3 coding DNA: TGTGCCAGCAGTACGCAGGGGTTGGTGCAGTACTTC. It codes for CASSTQGLVQYF.

The count of this clonotype is one. V is TRBV3-1 and J is TRBJ2-7; unclear D gene. V lost 4 bases and J 3 bases, leaving 22 bases between the germline ends. CDR1 and CDR2 from the germline V gene are LGHDT and YNNKEL (reference sequence). The CDR3 runs 17 residues. Written as DNA, the CDR3 is TGTGCCAGCAGCCCTCCGAAATTTAGAAGCGAGGTCTACGAGCAGTACTTC. Translation: CASSPPKFRSEVYEQYF.

The rearrangement links TRBV9 to TRBJ1-1; possibly TRBD1 for D (6 bases). Germline loops: CDR1 SGDLS, CDR2 YYNGEE. The CDR3 runs to 14 residues. Trimming shortened V by 4 bases and J by 6 bases, and 16 bases separated the two germline ends. CDR3: CASSRQTGIAEAFF. Written as DNA, the CDR3 is TGTGCCAGCAGCCGCCAAACAGGGATCGCTGAAGCTTTCTTT.

The rearrangement joins TRBV9 to TRBJ2-3, with no clear D. V dropped 3 bases and J dropped 5 bases, with 10 bases sitting between them. Germline V gene data show CDR1 as SGDLS and CDR2 as YYNGEE. This CDR3 spans 13 amino acids. Here the CDR3 DNA reads TGTGCCAGCAGCGCGAATATGGAAGATACGCAGTATTTT. It translates to CASSANMEDTQYF.

This chain joins TRBV11-3 and TRBJ2-3, with a tentative D call TRBD2 (5 bases). The V and J ends lost 5 bases and 6 bases respectively, with 12 bases between them. Germline values: CDR1 SGHNT, CDR2 YENEEA. The CDR3 runs to 13 residues. The CDR3 coding sequence is TGTGCCAGCAGCCACCCTAGCTCGGATACGCAGTATTTT. Its protein is CASSHPSSDTQYF.

This clonotype was counted many times. The chain links TRBV7-2 to TRBJ1-5, with D hard to call. With 5 bases removed from V and 0 bases from J, the gap between germline ends came to 5 bases. Germline CDR1 and CDR2: SGHTA and FQGNSA. The CDR3 has 13 amino acids. The CDR3 sequence is CASSASSNQPQHF. CDR3 bases: TGTGCCAGCAGCGCTAGTAGCAATCAGCCCCAGCATTTT. The whole variable domain, filled in from reference TRBV7-2 and TRBJ1-5, reads GAGVSQSPSNKVTEKGKDVELRCDPISGHTALYWYRQSLGQGLEFLIYFQGNSAPDKSGLPSDRFSAERTGGSVSTLTIQRTQQEDSAVYLCASSASSNQPQHFGDGTRLSIL.

This chain connects TRBV12-3 or TRBV12-4 to TRBJ2-7; 11 positions match TRBD2. This CDR3 region has 16 residues. The J segment lost 4 bases and the V segment lost 5 bases, leaving 10 bases of the junction unmatched. The CDR3, as DNA: TGTGCCAGCAGTCCGGGACTAGCGGCCGCGGCGTACGAGCAGTACTTC. It translates to CASSPGLAAAAYEQYF.

About this clonotype itself: The junction departs from the called germline gene at one end, perhaps through a read error. The V and J genes are TRBV5-1 and TRBJ2-7, with TRBD1 matching over 8 bases. Germline CDR1 is SGHRS and CDR2 is YFSETQ. The CDR3 extends over 13 amino acids. The CDR3 is CANSWGQVTEQYF. CDR3 DNA: TGCGCCAACAGCTGGGGACAGGTTACCGAGCAGTACTTC.